What follows are 10 T cell receptor beta chains derived from one specimen sequenced in a study of pediatric ulcerative colitis. The repertoire was sequenced with immunoSEQ multiplex PCR; TCRdb's copy has only in-frame clones and lacks some. The table shows some 24,000 clones, with approximately 71% occurring only once. The rectum was sampled with one to two pinch biopsies at colonoscopy. Sequenced: gut tissue. The receptor source for this set is a boy younger than 18 with severe ulcerative colitis.

The chain carries TRBV27 and TRBJ2-3; 12 positions agree with TRBD2. The germline V gene has CDR1 MNHEY and CDR2 SMNVEV (reference sequence). The V segment lost 7 bases and the J segment 2 bases; nucleotides outside the gene matches: 4. This CDR3 has 15 amino acids. CDR3 amino acids: CASTRTSGVTDTQYF. DNA for the CDR3: TGTGCCAGCACCAGGACTAGCGGGGTCACAGATACGCAGTATTTT.

The chain joins TRBV7-9 to TRBJ1-6; D not resolved. V was shortened by 4 bases and J by 15 bases, with 16 bases between the two germline ends. The CDR3 is 13 residues long. In germline, CDR1 is SEHNR, CDR2 FQNEAQ (reference sequence). The DNA for the CDR3 is TGTGCCAGCAGCTCGGGGAAGGACCCCCGCCTCCACTTT. Its translation is CASSSGKDPRLHF.

This sequence joins TRBV7-2 and TRBJ1-1; unclear D gene. V dropped 3 bases and J dropped 4 bases, with 15 bases sitting between them. Per germline, CDR1 SGHTA and CDR2 FQGNSA. There are 15 residues in the CDR3. The CDR3 protein is CASSFLSGVGTEAFF. CDR3 nucleotide sequence: TGTGCCAGCAGCTTCCTCAGTGGGGTAGGCACTGAAGCTTTCTTT.

For the CDR3, the DNA is TGTGCCAGCAGCTTAAGACTAGCGGGAGGCACAGATACGCAGTATTTT. Its protein product is CASSLRLAGGTDTQYF. The rearrangement joins TRBV7-2 to TRBJ2-3; 12 bases line up with TRBD2. The V gene's germline CDR1 is SGHTA and CDR2 FQGNSA. After removal of 2 bases from V and 1 base from J, the junction contained 1 base not matched to a gene. The CDR3 loop spans 16 amino acids. Based on the CDR3 plus reference TRBV7-2 and TRBJ2-3, the full variable domain is GAGVSQSPSNKVTEKGKDVELRCDPISGHTALYWYRQSLGQGLEFLIYFQGNSAPDKSGLPSDRFSAERTGGSVSTLTIQRTQQEDSAVYLCASSLRLAGGTDTQYFGPGTRLTVL.

The sample holds a few counts of this clone. CDR3 loop: CASTGQGAPNEKLFF. The DNA for the CDR3 is TGCGCCAGCACGGGACAGGGGGCGCCTAATGAAAAACTGTTTTTT. This chain uses TRBV10-2 with TRBJ1-4; the match to TRBD1 covers 12 bases. This CDR3 is built from 15 residues. Germline V gene lookup returns CDR1 WSHSY and CDR2 SAAADI. Trimming cost V 7 bases and J 3 bases; bases outside gene matches: 3.

This clone showed up just once. The chain combines TRBV11-2 with TRBJ2-1, with D perhaps assigned TRBD1 or TRBD2 (5 bases each). The V gene's germline CDR1 is SGHAT and CDR2 FQNNGV. This CDR3 is 14 amino acids long. The V and J ends lost 7 bases and 4 bases respectively, with 14 bases between them. CDR3 amino acids: CASNSRQRYNEQFF. CDR3 nucleotide sequence: TGTGCCAGCAACTCCAGACAGCGGTACAATGAGCAGTTCTTC.

This chain links TRBV2 with TRBJ2-2; 9 positions match TRBD2. The germline V gene encodes CDR1 SNHLY and CDR2 FYNNEI. There are 15 residues in the CDR3. Losses at the gene ends were 4 bases for V and 5 bases for J; bases not matched to a gene: 5. The DNA of the CDR3 is TGTGCCAGCAGTGCGGGACTAGCCAGGACCGGGGAGCTGTTTTTT. Translation gives CASSAGLARTGELFF. The variable domain in full, completed from reference TRBV2 and TRBJ2-2, reads EPEVTQTPSHQVTQMGQEVILRCVPISNHLYFYWYRQILGQKVEFLVSFYNNEISEKSEIFDDQFSVERPDGSNFTLKIRSTKLEDSAMYFCASSAGLARTGELFFGEGSRLTVL.

This chain links TRBV10-2 with TRBJ2-5; TRBD2 agrees at 14 bases. The CDR3 runs to 16 residues. CDR1 WSHSY and CDR2 SAAADI come from the germline V gene. Losses at the gene ends were 7 bases for V and 1 base for J; bases not matched to a gene: 5. The CDR3 nucleotides read TGCGCCAGCACTCGGACTAGCGGGAGGTCCCAAGAGACCCAGTACTTC. It translates to CASTRTSGRSQETQYF.

The gene calls are TRBV9 and TRBJ2-1; 8 nucleotides agree with TRBD2. CDR3 length: 16 amino acids. CDR1 is SGDLS and CDR2 is YYNGEE in the germline V gene. The J segment lost 6 bases and the V segment lost 3 bases, leaving 11 bases of the junction unmatched. The CDR3 DNA reads TGTGCCAGCAGCGGTATGGCGGGAGGTTTATCCAATGAGCAGTTCTTC. It is translated as CASSGMAGGLSNEQFF.

The rearrangement joins TRBV7-9 to TRBJ2-5, with a possible D match to TRBD2 (5 bases). The CDR3 consists of 19 residues. The V end was cut by 2 bases, the J end by 4 bases, with 26 bases between. The germline gives CDR1 SEHNR, CDR2 FQNEAQ (reference sequence). As DNA, the CDR3 is TGTGCCAGCAGCTTATACGCGGGTAGAAGACTCGGTGGCCGAGAGACCCAGTACTTC. It encodes CASSLYAGRRLGGRETQYF.